This T cell receptor beta chain is drawn from a study of cytomegalovirus exposure and HLA in healthy donors. Donors came from a validation cohort of about 110 subjects, distinct from the first 666-subject cohort. The CDR3 has 14 residues. The J segment lost 7 bases and the V segment lost 4 bases, leaving 9 bases of the junction unmatched. Germline V gene sequence: CDR1 SGHVS, CDR2 FQNEAQ. Repertoires were generated with immunoSEQ multiplex PCR, while TCRdb's copy carries only in-frame clones and drops some. The profile shows 220,000 or so clones, 65% to 85% of them singletons. This sequence originates from a woman aged 25 to 39 in good health and CMV-seropositive. This sequence joins TRBV7-8 and TRBJ1-2; TRBD1 matches at 7 bases. The sample was PBMCs. The CDR3 loop reads CASSSIGGGSGYTF. The CDR3 DNA sequence: TGTGCCAGCAGCTCCATAGGAGGGGGCAGTGGCTACACCTTC.